This T cell receptor (beta chain) derives from a study of identical twins. Notes on the study in general: Zero-insertion results could be subject to partial confounding by invariant MAIT and iNKT cells. While abundant cord blood beta clonotypes carried fewer insertions, memory repertoires showed no such pattern.

This clonotype occurred a few times. Its antigen is not identified. Every sampled donor was Caucasian and healthy. Unique molecular identifiers were present on the cDNA, which also gained a universal primer site by template switching. MiXCR, run by TCRdb on the 5' RACE reads, gives a single entry per CDR3 protein. This sample has some 500,000 distinct CDR3 sequences, with 9.6% found just once. These data were also reused for a study on yellow fever vaccine responses in identical twins.

The sequence was collected from a woman aged 18-29 years in good health. Sample: PBMCs.

The CDR3 DNA reads TGTGCCAGCAGCCTTCGGACTAGCGGGGGAAAAGAGACCCAGTACTTC. It codes for CASSLRTSGGKETQYF. The chain carries TRBV3-1 and TRBJ2-5, with 13 positions matching TRBD2. The J segment lost 3 bases and the V segment lost 4 bases, leaving 5 bases of the junction unmatched. The CDR3 has 16 residues. Germline values: CDR1 LGHDT, CDR2 YNNKEL (reference sequence).